This TCR beta chain was identified during a study of CD8+CD57+ T cells in acquired aplastic anemia. Individuals selected for sequencing had exhibited CD8+CD57+ cell expansion on flow cytometry. The study profiled TCR beta VDJ and CDR3 using genomic DNA as template. TCRdb reprocessed the reads via MiXCR and lists one record per CDR3 protein. The table includes 180,000 or so distinct CDR3 sequences, less than 60% detected once. The clonotype was recovered from a human donor with aplastic anemia. The sequenced sample consisted of sorted CD4+, CD8+, or CD8+CD57+ T cells (not recorded which) from PBMCs.

The CDR3 loop is CAIGQGEGEKLFF. The CDR3 nucleotides are TGTGCCATTGGACAGGGAGAAGGTGAAAAACTGTTTTTT. J is TRBJ1-4 and V is TRBV10-3; 8 positions agree with TRBD1. The CDR3 contains 13 residues. The V gene's germline CDR1 is ENHRY and CDR2 SYGVKD. With 9 bases clipped from V and 7 bases from J, the junction kept 7 bases outside the gene matches.